Listed below are T cell receptor beta chains from one sample, sequenced in a study of CD8+ T cells in alopecia areata. Produced via immunoSEQ multiplex PCR; TCRdb's table is partial and in-frame only. The sample has 150,000 or so clones; around 83% are singletons. The sample was CD8+ T cells sorted from blood, taken at week 4, from a patient treated with tofacitinib. Receptors originate from a human donor with alopecia areata. CDR3s include the opening cysteine and the closing phenylalanine or tryptophan. D genes are given only for firm matches. Some rows mark clone size as missing; the rest say once, few, many or name a class of expanded clone.

CDR3nt | CDR3aa | len | abundance | d_gene | j_gene | v_gene
TGTGCCAGCAGTGGCGGGACTAGTCCCTACGAGCAGTACTTC | CASSGGTSPYEQYF | 14 | - | TRBD2 | TRBJ2-7 | TRBV6-1
TGTGCCAGCAGCCCAAGCGGGACTAGCGGATACGAGCAGTACTTC | CASSPSGTSGYEQYF | 15 | - | TRBD2 | TRBJ2-7 | TRBV11-2
TGTGCCAGCATGGCAGGGGGCCTGTACGAGCAGTACTTC | CASMAGGLYEQYF | 13 | - | TRBD1 | TRBJ2-7 | TRBV27
TGTGCCAGCAGCTTCTCGGGACAGGGAGGAGCTTTCTTT | CASSFSGQGGAFF | 13 | - | TRBD1 | TRBJ1-1 | TRBV27
TGTGCCAGCAGCTTGGGTTCTGGGGTAGATACGCAGTATTTT | CASSLGSGVDTQYF | 14 | few | - | TRBJ2-3 | TRBV5-4
TGTGCCATCGGACAGGGAGAGGAAAAACTGTTTTTT | CAIGQGEEKLFF | 12 | - | TRBD1 | TRBJ1-4 | TRBV7-9
TGTGCCAGCAGTGTCGGCTGGTTGGGTGGGGCCAACGTCCTGACTTTC | CASSVGWLGGANVLTF | 16 | - | - | TRBJ2-6 | TRBV6-4
TGCAGCGTGCTAGACGGCACTGAAGCTTTCTTT | CSVLDGTEAFF | 11 | - | - | TRBJ1-1 | TRBV29-1
TGTGCCAGCAGCTTAGCCCCTTTAGACCGCTCCTCGGAGCAGTACTTC | CASSLAPLDRSSEQYF | 16 | - | - | TRBJ2-7 | TRBV7-6
TGCGCCAGCAGCCCCGGGAGTATATACGAGCAGTACTTC | CASSPGSIYEQYF | 13 | - | - | TRBJ2-7 | TRBV4-1
TGTGCCAGCACCTTCAATGAGCAGTTCTTC | CASTFNEQFF | 10 | - | - | TRBJ2-1 | TRBV5-5
TGTGCCTGGACCGACGGGAAAAACTACGAGCAGTACTTC | CAWTDGKNYEQYF | 13 | - | - | TRBJ2-7 | TRBV30
TGTGCCAGCAGCAGCCTTAGGTGGGATGAGCAGTTCTTC | CASSSLRWDEQFF | 13 | once | - | TRBJ2-1 | TRBV2
TGTGCCAGTAGTATCCCCGACATCTTTAATGAGCAGTTCTTC | CASSIPDIFNEQFF | 14 | - | - | TRBJ2-1 | TRBV19
TGTGCCAGCAGCTTAGAGGCAGGCCCGGGGTCCAATGAGCAGTTCTTC | CASSLEAGPGSNEQFF | 16 | few | - | TRBJ2-1 | TRBV11-2
TGTGCCAGCCGCGGGGGGCGGGAGACCCAGTACTTC | CASRGGRETQYF | 12 | - | TRBD2 | TRBJ2-5 | TRBV25-1
TGCAGCGTGACACCCAGTCCCAGCGAAAAACTGTTTTTT | CSVTPSPSEKLFF | 13 | few | - | TRBJ1-4 | TRBV29-1
TGTGCCAGCAGTTTAAGTTGGACGAACACCGGGGAGCTGTTTTTT | CASSLSWTNTGELFF | 15 | - | - | TRBJ2-2 | TRBV27
TGCGCCAGCAGCTTGGGGGATGGGGGCGCCGTACAAAACATTCAGTACTTC | CASSLGDGGAVQNIQYF | 17 | - | - | TRBJ2-4 | TRBV5-1
TGTGCCAGCAGTTACTCGGGCCCCTCAGATACGCAGTATTTT | CASSYSGPSDTQYF | 14 | - | - | TRBJ2-3 | TRBV6-5
TGTGCCAGCAGCTTATGGACTTGGAAAGCTTTCTTT | CASSLWTWKAFF | 12 | - | - | TRBJ1-1 | TRBV7-2
TGTGCCAGCAGTGAAGCAGCGGCTTGGCAGTTCTTC | CASSEAAAWQFF | 12 | - | - | TRBJ2-1 | TRBV2
TGCGCCAGCAGTGAAAACAGGGTTTCACCCCTCCACTTT | CASSENRVSPLHF | 13 | - | - | TRBJ1-6 | TRBV10-2
TGTGCCAGCAGCGCAGGGGGGAACACTGAAGCTTTCTTT | CASSAGGNTEAFF | 13 | - | TRBD1 | TRBJ1-1 | TRBV9
TGTGCCAGCAGCAGCCGGGACCTAAATTACAATGAGCAGTTCTTC | CASSSRDLNYNEQFF | 15 | - | - | TRBJ2-1 | TRBV11-3
TGCAGCGTTGACCCAGGGGGCATGGAGACCCAGTACTTC | CSVDPGGMETQYF | 13 | - | TRBD1 | TRBJ2-5 | TRBV29-1
TGTGCCAGCAGCCTGCAGCCACAGGGGAACTACGAGCAGTACTTC | CASSLQPQGNYEQYF | 15 | - | TRBD1 | TRBJ2-7 | TRBV5-4
TGTGCCAGCAGCAGACAGGGGGCAGATCAGCCCCAGCATTTT | CASSRQGADQPQHF | 14 | few | TRBD1 | TRBJ1-5 | TRBV7-9
TGTGCTAGTGGTTTGGTACCCCCCCGGCGGCTCCAAGAGACCCAGTACTTC | CASGLVPPRRLQETQYF | 17 | - | - | TRBJ2-5 | TRBV12-5
TGTGCCAGCAGCTTCCCGGGGACAAGAGGGGATACGCAGTATTTT | CASSFPGTRGDTQYF | 15 | - | - | TRBJ2-3 | TRBV5-6
TGCAGCGCCCTGGGCGACAGGGCGTATGAAGAGCAGTACTTC | CSALGDRAYEEQYF | 14 | - | TRBD1 | TRBJ2-7 | TRBV29-1
TGTGCCAGCAGCTTAGCGGGAGGAAATGAGCAGTTCTTC | CASSLAGGNEQFF | 13 | - | - | TRBJ2-1 | TRBV7-9
TGTGCCAGCAGAGCCTACACAGGGGCCCATGATGGCTACACCTTC | CASRAYTGAHDGYTF | 15 | - | TRBD1 | TRBJ1-2 | TRBV27
TGCAGCGTTGAACAGGGGGCCTCCTACGAGCAGTACTTC | CSVEQGASYEQYF | 13 | few | TRBD1 | TRBJ2-7 | TRBV29-1
TGTGCCAGCAGGGACAGGGGGCGAGACACCGGGGAGCTGTTTTTT | CASRDRGRDTGELFF | 15 | - | TRBD1 | TRBJ2-2 | TRBV27
TGCGCCAGCAGCCGCGGACAGGAGAACACTGAAGCTTTCTTT | CASSRGQENTEAFF | 14 | - | TRBD1 | TRBJ1-1 | TRBV4-1
TGTGCCAGCAGTTGGCAGGGGATGGGCAATGAGCAGTTCTTC | CASSWQGMGNEQFF | 14 | once | - | TRBJ2-1 | TRBV6-5
TGTGCCAGCAGCTTGCTAGCGGGAGCGAGCACAGATACGCAGTATTTT | CASSLLAGASTDTQYF | 16 | few | TRBD2 | TRBJ2-3 | TRBV5-4
TGTGCCAGCAGCTTAGAACAGGCGGAGCAGTTCTTC | CASSLEQAEQFF | 12 | once | - | TRBJ2-1 | TRBV7-9
TGCGCCAGCAGCCAACGAGGGGAATACGAGCAGTACTTC | CASSQRGEYEQYF | 13 | - | - | TRBJ2-7 | TRBV4-1
TGTGCCAGCAGTTACACTAGCGGCACAGATACGCAGTATTTT | CASSYTSGTDTQYF | 14 | - | TRBD2 | TRBJ2-3 | TRBV6-5
TGTGCCAGCATGCGGGGGGTCGGTGAGCAGTTCTTC | CASMRGVGEQFF | 12 | - | TRBD2 | TRBJ2-1 | TRBV25-1
TGTGCCAGCAGTGATCGTGGCGGGGGGGCCGTAGATACGCAGTATTTT | CASSDRGGGAVDTQYF | 16 | few | TRBD2 | TRBJ2-3 | TRBV6-1